The 22 T cell receptor beta chains reported below all come from one sample, sequenced in a study of neoadjuvant anti-PD-1 for oral cavity cancer. The assay was immunoSEQ multiplex PCR, and TCRdb's table has in-frame clones only and misses some. The table includes 14,000 or so clones, less than 75% detected once. Material: PBMCs, obtained before nivolumab (anti-PD-1) treatment. The receptors stem from a person between 40 and 80 years old with oral cavity squamous cell carcinoma.

The V call is TRBV12-5, the J call TRBJ2-3, with D unresolved. Trimming removed 0 bases at V and 6 bases at J, with 7 bases between. The CDR3 has 13 residues. Germline V gives CDR1 LGHNT, CDR2 FRNRAP. CDR3 loop: CASGLVSADTQYF. DNA of the CDR3: TGTGCTAGTGGTTTGGTTTCGGCGGATACGCAGTATTTT.

This clone occurred a few times. The chain carries TRBV10-3 and TRBJ2-7, with unresolved D. Germline V gives CDR1 ENHRY, CDR2 SYGVKD. The length of the CDR3 is 13 residues. V was cut by 4 bases and J by 4 bases, with 11 bases left in between. The CDR3 DNA reads TGTGCCATCAGTGGGGCTTTAAGATACGAGCAGTACTTC. Translated, it gives CAISGALRYEQYF.

The CDR3 DNA sequence: TGTGCCAGCACTAATACGGACAGGGGCCGTCGGGGCTACACCTTC. Protein: CASTNTDRGRRGYTF. The genes are TRBV2 and TRBJ1-2, with TRBD1 matching over 9 bases. The CDR3 extends over 15 amino acids. Germline V lookup: CDR1 SNHLY, CDR2 FYNNEI. Trimming took 7 bases from V and 8 from J; bases not matched to a gene: 14.

The chain recombines TRBV19 with TRBJ1-1; 7 bases are a match to TRBD1. Trimming took 5 bases from V and 0 from J; bases not matched to a gene: 12. CDR1 and CDR2 (germline): LNHDA, SQIVND (reference sequence). The CDR3 totals 17 residues. The CDR3 sequence: CASSSKTGRWMNTEAFF. The CDR3 bases are TGTGCCAGTAGTTCCAAGACAGGGCGGTGGATGAACACTGAAGCTTTCTTT. Combining the CDR3 with reference TRBV19 and TRBJ1-1 gives the whole variable domain DGGITQSPKYLFRKEGQNVTLSCEQNLNHDAMYWYRQDPGQGLRLIYYSQIVNDFQKGDIAEGYSVSREKKESFPLTVTSAQKNPTAFYLCASSSKTGRWMNTEAFFGQGTRLTVV.

The genes are TRBV27 and TRBJ1-1; no clear D gene. With 3 bases removed from V and 3 bases from J, the gap between germline ends came to 8 bases. The V gene's germline CDR1 is MNHEY and CDR2 SMNVEV (reference sequence). The CDR3 contains 13 residues. The CDR3 sequence is CASSFAWDTEAFF. For the CDR3, the DNA is TGTGCCAGCAGTTTCGCATGGGACACTGAAGCTTTCTTT.

This chain joins TRBV28 and TRBJ1-3, with D unclear. V was pared by 3 bases and J by 0 bases, with 15 bases between. This CDR3 region has 17 residues. Germline V CDR1 and CDR2: MDHEN, SYDVKM. The CDR3 DNA is TGTGCCAGCAGTTTTTGGTCAAGAGGAGGCTCTGGAAACACCATATATTTT. Residues: CASSFWSRGGSGNTIYF. The full variable domain, in which reference TRBV28 and TRBJ1-3 provide the parts outside the CDR3, is DVKVTQSSRYLVKRTGEKVFLECVQDMDHENMFWYRQDPGLGLRLIYFSYDVKMKEKGDIPEGYSVSREKKERFSLILESASTNQTSMYLCASSFWSRGGSGNTIYFGEGSWLTVV.

This clone was observed a few times. The J gene is TRBJ1-6, the V gene TRBV5-1; 9 bases are shared with TRBD1. CDR3 size: 14 residues. Germline CDR1 reads SGHRS; CDR2 reads YFSETQ. Losses at the gene ends were 3 bases for V and 10 bases for J; bases not matched to a gene: 5. CDR3: CASSSRQGVSPLHF. CDR3 nucleotide sequence: TGCGCCAGCAGCTCCAGACAGGGGGTATCACCCCTCCACTTT. Supplemented by reference TRBV5-1 and TRBJ1-6, the full variable domain reads KAGVTQTPRYLIKTRGQQVTLSCSPISGHRSVSWYQQTPGQGLQFLFEYFSETQRNKGNFPGRFSGRQFSNSRSEMNVSTLELGDSALYLCASSSRQGVSPLHFGNGTRLTVT.

V usage is TRBV28 and J usage is TRBJ1-1, with no clear D. The CDR3 consists of 13 residues. The germline V and J ends were trimmed by 6 bases and 5 bases, with 13 bases remaining between them. CDR1 MDHEN and CDR2 SYDVKM come from the germline V gene. The CDR3 bases are TGTGCCAGCAGCCCCTGGGCTGGTACTGAAGCTTTCTTT. It yields the protein CASSPWAGTEAFF.

The chain links TRBV18 to TRBJ1-2, with D maybe TRBD1 (5 bases). Germline V gene data show CDR1 as KGHSH and CDR2 as LQKENI. This CDR3 has 14 amino acids. Trimming cost V 6 bases and J 3 bases, with 14 bases left between them. CDR3 residues: CASSGTGIDYGYTF. Written as DNA, the CDR3 is TGTGCCAGCTCGGGGACCGGAATCGACTATGGCTACACCTTC.

J is TRBJ1-1 and V is TRBV4-2; a possible D gene is TRBD1 (6 bases). CDR3 length: 14 amino acids. Between the trimmed V and J ends, which lost 8 bases and 1 base, there was a span of 14 bases. CDR1 and CDR2 (germline): LGHNA, YNFKEQ. The CDR3 nucleotides are TGTGCCAGCGGCCTAGGGGGGGAGAACACTGAAGCTTTCTTT. Translating gives CASGLGGENTEAFF.

V is TRBV9 and J is TRBJ2-1; D may be TRBD1 or TRBD2 (5 bases each). The CDR3 is 15 amino acids. V gave up 3 bases and J gave up 11 bases, with 21 bases separating them. The V gene's germline CDR1 is SGDLS and CDR2 YYNGEE. Here the CDR3 reads CASSGSHSGTFKQFF. CDR3 sequence (DNA): TGTGCCAGCAGCGGGAGCCATTCCGGGACCTTCAAGCAGTTCTTC.

The chain links TRBV28 to TRBJ1-6, with a tentative D call TRBD1 (5 bases). The CDR3 covers 14 residues. Trimming removed 5 bases at V and 9 bases at J, with 14 bases between. Per germline, CDR1 MDHEN and CDR2 SYDVKM. The DNA of the CDR3 is TGTGCCAGCAGTCCCCCCGGGGCGGTTTCACCCCTCCACTTT. This encodes CASSPPGAVSPLHF.

V is TRBV6-1 and J is TRBJ2-1; 7 bases are shared with TRBD2. Germline assignment: CDR1 MNHNS and CDR2 SASEGT. With 8 bases clipped from V and 9 bases from J, the junction kept 10 bases outside the gene matches. The CDR3 has 13 residues. In DNA, the CDR3 is TGTGCCAGCTTAGTGCGGGGGAGGGGTGAGCAGTTCTTC. It translates to CASLVRGRGEQFF.

V and J are TRBV6-5 and TRBJ1-4; 9 positions agree with TRBD1. The V segment lost 5 bases and the J segment 2 bases; nucleotides outside the gene matches: 3. The CDR3 contains 15 residues. The germline CDR1 and CDR2 sequences are MNHEY and SVGAGI. Here the CDR3 DNA reads TGTGCCAGCAGTGGAACAGGGGGCACTAATGAAAAACTGTTTTTT. Translated, it gives CASSGTGGTNEKLFF.

Notes on this clone: The sample contains more than one DNA sequence encoding this CDR3. The rearrangement uses TRBV7-2 and TRBJ1-2; D is unresolved. The CDR3 loop spans 13 amino acids. Germline V lookup: CDR1 SGHTA, CDR2 FQGNSA. V shed 5 bases and J shed 2 bases, with 9 bases lying between them. CDR3 region: CASSLGQNYGYTF. CDR3 DNA sequence: TGTGCCAGCAGCCTTGGCCAAAACTATGGCTACACCTTC.

The chain recombines TRBV7-2 with TRBJ1-6; no firm D call. This CDR3 spans 14 amino acids. The ends were cut back, 1 base at V and 9 bases at J, with 10 bases in the middle. Per germline, CDR1 SGHTA and CDR2 FQGNSA. CDR3 bases: TGTGCCAGCAGCTTAGGTCCGGTCTCTTCACCCCTCCACTTT. Residues: CASSLGPVSSPLHF. Filled out from reference TRBV7-2 and TRBJ1-6, the complete variable domain reads GAGVSQSPSNKVTEKGKDVELRCDPISGHTALYWYRQSLGQGLEFLIYFQGNSAPDKSGLPSDRFSAERTGGSVSTLTIQRTQQEDSAVYLCASSLGPVSSPLHFGNGTRLTVT.

This chain uses TRBV7-3 with TRBJ2-3, with D possibly matching TRBD2 (5 bases). Per the germline V gene, CDR1 is SGHTA and CDR2 is FQGTGA. The CDR3 is made up of 15 amino acids. With 2 bases removed from V and 2 bases from J, the gap between germline ends came to 11 bases. This chain's CDR3 is CASSLYERYTDTQYF. Here the CDR3 DNA reads TGTGCCAGCAGCTTATATGAGCGGTACACAGATACGCAGTATTTT.

The CDR3 nucleotides are TGCGCCAGCAGCTTTAGGGACGGACTAGCGGGCAATGAGCAGTTCTTC. Translated, it gives CASSFRDGLAGNEQFF. V usage is TRBV5-1 and J usage is TRBJ2-1; 11 bases align to TRBD2. The CDR3 spans 16 residues. Trimming removed 2 bases from V and 6 bases from J; junction bases left unmatched: 7. Per germline, CDR1 SGHRS and CDR2 YFSETQ.

The J gene is TRBJ2-7, the V gene TRBV6-5, with D perhaps TRBD1 (5 bases). This CDR3 spans 14 amino acids. CDR1 and CDR2 (germline): MNHEY, SVGAGI. V was pared by 6 bases and J by 6 bases, with 18 bases between. CDR3: CASRMETAIREQYF. The DNA for the CDR3 is TGTGCCAGCAGGATGGAGACAGCTATACGCGAGCAGTACTTC.

The chain has TRBV9 and TRBJ2-1; no clear D gene. Germline V CDR1 and CDR2: SGDLS, YYNGEE. Trimming shortened V by 0 bases and J by 9 bases, and 19 bases separated the two germline ends. The CDR3 length is 16 residues. The CDR3 protein is CASSVASRLSQSEQFF. CDR3 DNA sequence: TGTGCCAGCAGCGTAGCTTCCAGGCTCTCCCAGAGTGAGCAGTTCTTC.

A few counts support this clone. V and J are TRBV27 and TRBJ1-1, with D maybe TRBD1 (6 bases). This CDR3 is 15 amino acids long. Germline V gives CDR1 MNHEY, CDR2 SMNVEV (reference sequence). Deletions cut 3 bases from V and 5 bases from J, with 16 bases between. CDR3 nucleotides: TGTGCCAGCAGTTTTACAAGGGGGGGTGTAACTGAAGCTTTCTTT. It is translated as CASSFTRGGVTEAFF.

This clone has a handful of counts. The V call is TRBV6-5, the J call TRBJ1-4; no clear D gene. CDR1 is MNHEY and CDR2 is SVGAGI in the germline V gene. The CDR3 totals 15 residues. V lost 0 bases and J lost 7, with 12 bases in between. The CDR3 DNA is TGTGCCAGCAGTTACTCGACCCGGAGAGGTGAAAAACTGTTTTTT. It codes for CASSYSTRRGEKLFF.